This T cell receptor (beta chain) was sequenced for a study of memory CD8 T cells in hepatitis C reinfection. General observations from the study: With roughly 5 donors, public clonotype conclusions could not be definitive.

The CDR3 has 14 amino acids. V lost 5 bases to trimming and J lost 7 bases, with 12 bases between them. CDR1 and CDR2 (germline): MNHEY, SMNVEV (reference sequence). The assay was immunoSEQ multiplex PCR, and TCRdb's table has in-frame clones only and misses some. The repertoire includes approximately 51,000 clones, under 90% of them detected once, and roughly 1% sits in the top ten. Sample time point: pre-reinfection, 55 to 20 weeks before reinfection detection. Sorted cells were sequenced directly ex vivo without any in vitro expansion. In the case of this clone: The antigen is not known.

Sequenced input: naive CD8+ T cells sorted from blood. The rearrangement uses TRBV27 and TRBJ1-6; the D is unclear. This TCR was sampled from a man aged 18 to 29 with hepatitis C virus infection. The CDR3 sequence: CASSTGVKNSPLHF. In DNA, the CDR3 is TGTGCCAGCAGTACCGGGGTTAAGAATTCACCCCTCCACTTT.